The rows below give T cell receptor beta chains drawn from one sample of a study of cytomegalovirus exposure and HLA in healthy donors. Sequencing was performed with immunoSEQ multiplex PCR; in TCRdb, only in-frame clones are kept and a portion is missing. The sample gives hundreds of thousands of clones, 86% of which show up once; around 0.8% is in the top ten. The sequencing input was PBMCs. The source is a woman younger than 35 in good health and CMV-seronegative. CDR3s include the opening cysteine and the closing phenylalanine or tryptophan. D genes are given only for firm matches. Size tells how often a clone was seen (once, few, many) or the class of an expanded clone, and some rows leave it out.

size	V	J	D	CDR3	DNA
-	TRBV5-1	TRBJ1-6	TRBD1	CASSPGTARSSYNSPLHF	TGCGCCAGCAGCCCCGGGACAGCAAGAAGCTCCTATAATTCACCCCTCCACTTT
-	TRBV7-2	TRBJ2-7	-	CASSLEAESSYEQYF	TGTGCCAGCAGCCTGGAAGCGGAAAGCTCCTACGAGCAGTACTTC
-	TRBV5-6	TRBJ2-3	TRBD1	CASRQPGQLIDTQYF	TGTGCCAGCAGGCAACCGGGACAGCTTATAGATACGCAGTATTTT
-	TRBV28	TRBJ2-4	TRBD2	CASSLTSGKGKNIQYF	TGTGCCAGCAGTCTTACTAGCGGGAAGGGCAAAAACATTCAGTACTTC
-	TRBV11-1	TRBJ2-7	TRBD2	CASSFSGGYEQYF	TGTGCCAGCAGCTTCAGCGGGGGTTACGAGCAGTACTTC
-	TRBV2	TRBJ2-3	TRBD2	CASSEAETSGTTDTQYF	TGTGCCAGCAGTGAAGCTGAGACTAGCGGGACCACAGATACGCAGTATTTT
-	TRBV28	TRBJ1-1	TRBD1	CASSLLTGGGTEAFF	TGTGCCAGCAGTTTGTTAACAGGGGGAGGCACTGAAGCTTTCTTT
-	TRBV9	TRBJ2-7	TRBD2	CASSSGGSSYEQYF	TGTGCCAGCAGCAGCGGGGGGAGCTCCTACGAGCAGTACTTC
once	TRBV4-1	TRBJ2-7	-	CASSQGTEQYF	TGCGCCAGCAGCCAAGGAACTGAGCAGTACTTC
-	TRBV28	TRBJ1-1	TRBD1	CASSTQDRPEAFF	TGTGCCAGCAGTACCCAGGACAGGCCGGAAGCTTTCTTT
-	TRBV27	TRBJ2-2	-	CASREAQSNGELFF	TGTGCCAGTAGGGAGGCCCAAAGCAACGGGGAGCTGTTTTTT
-	TRBV19	TRBJ2-2	TRBD1	CASSTGQGAGELFF	TGTGCCAGTAGTACGGGACAGGGGGCCGGGGAGCTGTTTTTT
few	TRBV28	TRBJ2-7	TRBD2	CASSLREGPHEQYF	TGTGCCAGCAGTTTACGGGAGGGCCCTCACGAGCAGTACTTC
-	TRBV10-3	TRBJ2-7	-	CAISESASVSYEQYF	TGTGCCATCAGTGAGTCGGCTAGCGTCTCCTACGAGCAGTACTTC
-	TRBV30	TRBJ1-1	-	CAWGAGGDTEAFF	TGTGCCTGGGGGGCCGGGGGAGACACTGAAGCTTTCTTT
-	TRBV10-3	TRBJ1-5	-	CAISESILVDQPQHF	TGTGCCATCAGTGAGTCGATCTTAGTGGATCAGCCCCAGCATTTT
-	TRBV5-1	TRBJ1-1	-	CASSFNVGLITEAFF	TGCGCCAGCAGCTTCAATGTCGGTTTAATTACTGAAGCTTTCTTT
-	TRBV19	TRBJ2-7	-	CASSTRDPSYEQYF	TGTGCCAGTAGTACTCGGGATCCAAGCTACGAGCAGTACTTC
-	TRBV11-2	TRBJ2-3	-	CASSLGADTQYF	TGTGCCAGCAGCTTAGGCGCAGATACGCAGTATTTT
few	TRBV28	TRBJ2-7	-	CASREYVGEQYF	TGTGCCAGCAGGGAGTACGTAGGCGAGCAGTACTTC
-	TRBV19	TRBJ2-7	TRBD2	CASSKGGSSYEQYF	TGTGCCAGTAGTAAGGGCGGGAGCTCCTACGAGCAGTACTTC
-	TRBV4-2	TRBJ2-2	-	CASSPSGDTNTGELFF	TGTGCCAGCAGCCCATCCGGGGACACGAACACCGGGGAGCTGTTTTTT
-	TRBV19	TRBJ1-3	TRBD1	CASSTTPGQRNTIYF	TGTGCCAGTAGTACAACACCGGGACAGAGAAACACCATATATTTT
-	TRBV6-1	TRBJ1-4	-	CASKREGGNEKLFF	TGTGCCAGCAAACGGGAGGGGGGTAATGAAAAACTGTTTTTT
-	TRBV6-5	TRBJ2-5	TRBD2	CASSTSGTETQYF	TGTGCCAGCAGTACCAGCGGGACGGAGACCCAGTACTTC
once	TRBV5-1	TRBJ1-2	-	CASSLEVRNYGYTF	TGCGCCAGCAGCTTGGAGGTCAGGAACTATGGCTACACCTTC
-	TRBV13	TRBJ1-1	TRBD1	CASSLALGQGGTEAFF	TGTGCCAGCAGCTTAGCTCTGGGACAGGGGGGGACTGAAGCTTTCTTT
-	TRBV4-1	TRBJ1-1	-	CASSVPGVWITEAFF	TGCGCCAGCAGTGTACCAGGGGTGTGGATCACTGAAGCTTTCTTT
-	TRBV7-2	TRBJ2-7	-	CASSLAQAESYEQYF	TGTGCCAGCAGCTTAGCGCAAGCGGAATCCTACGAGCAGTACTTC
-	TRBV5-1	TRBJ2-3	TRBD2	CASSLGVGGRITDTQYF	TGCGCCAGCAGCTTGGGGGTCGGCGGGAGGATCACAGATACGCAGTATTTT
-	TRBV27	TRBJ2-7	TRBD2	CATNRSGGDPYEQYF	TGTGCCACCAACCGTAGCGGGGGGGACCCCTACGAGCAGTACTTC
-	TRBV6-1	TRBJ2-2	-	CASRSLAVNTGELFF	TGTGCCAGCAGGTCCCTAGCAGTGAACACCGGGGAGCTGTTTTTT
-	TRBV15	TRBJ1-5	-	CATSRDLLGASQPQHF	TGTGCCACCAGCAGAGATCTCCTAGGGGCTAGTCAGCCCCAGCATTTT
-	TRBV28	TRBJ1-5	-	CASSEVERGNQPQHF	TGTGCCAGCAGTGAGGTGGAACGGGGCAATCAGCCCCAGCATTTT
-	TRBV18	TRBJ2-2	-	CASSPGGTGELFF	TGTGCCAGCTCACCCGGGGGCACCGGGGAGCTGTTTTTT
once	TRBV28	TRBJ2-3	TRBD2	CASSLVASGGPTDTQYF	TGTGCCAGCAGTTTAGTCGCTAGCGGGGGTCCCACAGATACGCAGTATTTT
-	TRBV28	TRBJ1-1	-	CASTVGRRTEAFF	TGTGCCAGCACCGTGGGTCGGAGGACTGAAGCTTTCTTT
-	TRBV7-9	TRBJ2-1	TRBD1	CASNGTGGLEQFF	TGTGCCAGCAACGGGACAGGGGGCTTGGAGCAGTTCTTC
-	TRBV7-2	TRBJ2-3	TRBD1	CASSFSGGAGDTQYF	TGTGCCAGCAGCTTTTCAGGGGGCGCAGGGGATACGCAGTATTTT
-	TRBV19	TRBJ2-5	-	CASSMLQETQYF	TGTGCCAGTAGTATGTTACAAGAGACCCAGTACTTC
-	TRBV11-2	TRBJ2-7	-	CASSGSRGGYEQYF	TGTGCCAGCAGCGGGTCCAGGGGCGGGTACGAGCAGTACTTC
once	TRBV30	TRBJ2-2	-	CAWRGAGLMGTYTGELFF	TGTGCCTGGAGAGGGGCAGGGTTGATGGGGACTTACACCGGGGAGCTGTTTTTT
once	TRBV5-4	TRBJ2-2	-	CASSYPSAGPNTGELFF	TGTGCCAGCAGCTACCCCTCCGCTGGGCCGAACACCGGGGAGCTGTTTTTT
-	TRBV28	TRBJ2-3	TRBD2	CASSLSLAGTSTDTQYF	TGTGCCAGCAGTTTATCCCTAGCGGGAACTAGCACAGATACGCAGTATTTT
-	TRBV29-1	TRBJ2-1	TRBD1	CSARTGAVYNEQFF	TGCAGCGCCCGGACAGGGGCCGTTTACAATGAGCAGTTCTTC
-	TRBV6-5	TRBJ2-7	TRBD2	CASKLLAGVSKQYF	TGTGCCAGCAAACTACTAGCGGGGGTCTCTAAGCAGTACTTC
-	TRBV28	TRBJ2-2	TRBD2	CASSRPTGLAGGPGTGELFF	TGTGCCAGCAGTCGTCCGACCGGACTAGCGGGAGGGCCGGGCACCGGGGAGCTGTTTTTT
once	TRBV7-6	TRBJ2-1	TRBD1	CASSSTGTGPYNEQFF	TGTGCCAGCAGCTCCACCGGGACAGGCCCCTACAATGAGCAGTTCTTC
-	TRBV2	TRBJ2-7	-	CASSAGTSYEQYF	TGTGCCAGCAGTGCCGGGACAAGCTACGAGCAGTACTTC
-	TRBV18	TRBJ1-2	-	CASSPVRTAEGYTF	TGTGCCAGCTCACCCGTTAGGACAGCGGAGGGCTACACCTTC
-	TRBV5-1	TRBJ2-3	TRBD2	CASSSPGSGRLADTQYF	TGCGCCAGCAGCTCTCCGGGGAGCGGGAGATTGGCAGATACGCAGTATTTT
-	TRBV6-6	TRBJ2-1	-	CATALPNNEQFF	TGTGCCACTGCTCTCCCTAACAATGAGCAGTTCTTC
-	TRBV6-1	TRBJ1-3	-	CASNPQGSGNTIYF	TGTGCCAGCAATCCACAGGGTTCTGGAAACACCATATATTTT
-	TRBV7-8	TRBJ2-2	TRBD1	CASRFGDREVTGELFF	TGTGCCAGCAGATTTGGGGACAGGGAGGTTACCGGGGAGCTGTTTTTT
-	TRBV2	TRBJ2-7	TRBD1	CASHGTGGIYEQYF	TGTGCCAGCCACGGGACAGGGGGTATCTACGAGCAGTACTTC